These T cell receptor beta chains were read from a single sample in a study of T cell repertoires in cytomegalovirus infection. Each CDR3 protein gets one entry after TCRdb re-called the reads with MiXCR. The sample yields around 490,000 distinct CDR3 sequences, about a quarter seen once. Sequences were obtained from PBMCs. Source of these receptors: a human donor in good health (CMV status not recorded). Some clones in this sample may be carry-over from other donors' samples. Each CDR3 is given with its conserved first and last residue. D genes are given only for firm matches. Some rows have no size entry. The others give once, few or many, or a class for an expanded clone.

V	D	size	length	J	CDR3	DNA
TRBV27	NA	NA	11	TRBJ2-1	CASSREEEQFF	TGTGCCAGCAGCCGAGAGGAGGAGCAGTTCTTC
TRBV12-3/TRBV12-4	NA	few	12	TRBJ1-1	CASSFGQTGAFF	TGTGCCAGCAGTTTCGGACAGACAGGAGCTTTCTTT
TRBV20-1	NA	NA	18	TRBJ1-5	CSARGRATEAYSNQPQHF	TGCAGTGCTAGGGGGAGGGCCACCGAGGCCTATAGCAATCAGCCCCAGCATTTT
TRBV28	NA	NA	11	TRBJ2-7	CASSSGKGQYF	TGTGCCAGCAGTTCAGGGAAGGGGCAGTACTTC
TRBV10-3	TRBD2	few	16	TRBJ2-3	CAISESLAGSTDTQYF	TGTGCCATCAGTGAAAGTCTAGCGGGATCCACAGATACGCAGTATTTT
TRBV7-2	NA	once	13	TRBJ2-5	CASSRAVRETQYF	TGTGCCAGCAGCCGGGCTGTTAGGGAGACCCAGTACTTC
TRBV20-1	NA	NA	14	TRBJ2-7	CSARATESIYEQYF	TGCAGTGCTAGAGCAACGGAATCAATCTACGAGCAGTACTTC
TRBV28	TRBD2	NA	16	TRBJ2-2	CASSLFASGSTGELFF	TGTGCCAGCAGTTTGTTTGCTAGCGGGAGCACCGGGGAGCTGTTTTTT
TRBV7-2	TRBD2	few	16	TRBJ2-1	CASSSVLTSGNNEQFF	TGTGCCAGCAGCTCAGTATTGACTAGCGGGAACAATGAGCAGTTCTTC
TRBV28	NA	NA	12	TRBJ1-1	CASSLLWAEAFF	TGTGCCAGCAGTTTACTCTGGGCTGAAGCTTTCTTT
TRBV19	NA	NA	16	TRBJ1-3	CASTLDGYYSGNTIYF	TGTGCCAGTACCCTGGACGGCTATTACTCTGGAAACACCATATATTTT
TRBV7-6	NA	NA	15	TRBJ2-3	CASSSRYFSTDTQYF	TGTGCCAGCAGCTCCAGGTATTTTAGCACAGATACGCAGTATTTT
TRBV28	NA	few	14	TRBJ2-7	CATLRGYSTYEQYF	TGTGCCACCCTTCGGGGGTACAGCACCTACGAGCAGTACTTC
TRBV7-6	TRBD2	NA	21	TRBJ2-1	CASSLDRARTSGRSRHNEQFF	TGTGCCAGCAGTTTGGACAGGGCGAGAACTAGCGGGAGGTCACGACACAATGAGCAGTTCTTC
TRBV20-1	NA	NA	16	TRBJ1-5	CSASKANTGSNQPQHF	TGCAGTGCTAGTAAAGCTAACACAGGTAGCAATCAGCCCCAGCATTTT
TRBV10-3	NA	few	13	TRBJ1-5	CAIKATPNQPQHF	TGTGCCATCAAAGCAACCCCCAATCAGCCCCAGCATTTT
TRBV6-8	TRBD1	NA	15	TRBJ1-2	CASSSGTGGLWGYTF	TGTGCCAGCAGCTCCGGGACAGGGGGCCTCTGGGGCTACACCTTC
TRBV6-2/TRBV6-3	NA	few	14	TRBJ1-5	CASSDPHSNQPQHF	TGTGCCAGCAGTGACCCACATAGCAATCAGCCCCAGCATTTT
TRBV27	TRBD1	NA	14	TRBJ1-1	CASNPQGTYTEAFF	TGTGCCAGCAACCCACAGGGGACTTACACTGAAGCTTTCTTT
TRBV4-3	TRBD1	NA	15	TRBJ2-7	CASSQTKTGIYEQYF	TGCGCCAGCAGCCAGACAAAGACAGGGATCTACGAGCAGTACTTC
TRBV30	NA	NA	14	TRBJ2-6	CAWSMGPGANVLTF	TGTGCCTGGAGTATGGGGCCTGGGGCCAACGTCCTGACTTTC
TRBV20-1	NA	few	19	TRBJ1-5	CSATPQGLGRATGNQPQHF	TGCAGTGCTACACCCCAGGGTCTTGGGAGAGCTACGGGCAATCAGCCCCAGCATTTT
TRBV7-6	TRBD2	NA	16	TRBJ2-1	CASSLLGSGRANEQFF	TGTGCCAGCAGCTTACTCGGTAGCGGGAGGGCCAATGAGCAGTTCTTC
TRBV5-5	TRBD1	NA	17	TRBJ2-7	CASRMGGIKDRGYEQYF	TGTGCCAGCAGGATGGGGGGCATAAAAGACAGGGGCTACGAGCAGTACTTC
TRBV12-3/TRBV12-4	NA	many	15	TRBJ1-2	CASSLMGGNGYGYTF	TGTGCCAGCAGTTTAATGGGGGGCAATGGGTATGGCTACACCTTC
TRBV27	NA	NA	14	TRBJ1-1	CASKRTDQNTEAFF	TGTGCCAGCAAGAGGACAGACCAGAACACTGAAGCTTTCTTT
TRBV20-1	TRBD2	NA	15	TRBJ2-5	CSAPRREGRSETQYF	TGCAGTGCCCCCAGGCGGGAGGGCCGGTCGGAGACCCAGTACTTC
TRBV7-2	NA	many	15	TRBJ1-1	CASSLSATGGTEAFF	TGTGCCAGCAGCTTAAGTGCGACGGGGGGCACTGAAGCTTTCTTT
TRBV25-1	NA	few	15	TRBJ1-2	CASSSRESPNYGYTF	TGTGCCAGCAGTTCGCGGGAAAGTCCTAACTATGGCTACACCTTC
TRBV10-3	TRBD2	NA	14	TRBJ2-1	CAISDWLAGIEQFF	TGTGCCATCAGTGACTGGCTAGCGGGAATCGAGCAGTTCTTC
TRBV7-9	NA	many	12	TRBJ1-3	CATRASGNTIYF	TGTGCCACCAGGGCGTCTGGAAACACCATATATTTT
TRBV20-1	TRBD2	few	16	TRBJ2-1	CSASLGSSGRANEQFF	TGCAGTGCTAGCCTAGGGTCTAGCGGGAGGGCCAATGAGCAGTTCTTC
TRBV12-3/TRBV12-4	TRBD1	many	13	TRBJ2-7	CASSFRQGGEQYF	TGTGCCAGCAGTTTTCGACAGGGTGGGGAGCAGTACTTC
TRBV6-1	NA	NA	11	TRBJ2-7	CASQESGEQYF	TGTGCCAGCCAGGAGTCGGGGGAGCAGTACTTC
TRBV12-3/TRBV12-4	TRBD2	few	15	TRBJ2-5	CASSPHGRAGETQYF	TGTGCCAGCAGCCCCCACGGGAGGGCCGGGGAGACCCAGTACTTC
TRBV7-8	TRBD1	many	16	TRBJ1-4	CASSGQTGRFAEKLFF	TGTGCCAGCAGCGGTCAGACAGGGCGCTTCGCTGAAAAACTGTTTTTT
TRBV28	NA	few	12	TRBJ2-7	CASRLGSYEQYF	TGTGCCAGCAGGTTGGGCAGCTACGAGCAGTACTTC
TRBV28	TRBD2	NA	14	TRBJ2-7	CASSFWTSRDEQYF	TGTGCCAGCAGTTTTTGGACTAGCAGGGACGAGCAGTACTTC
TRBV7-6	NA	many	15	TRBJ2-1	CASSLGFGSYNEQFF	TGTGCCAGCAGCTTGGGGTTTGGTTCCTACAATGAGCAGTTCTTC
TRBV15	NA	once	13	TRBJ1-2	CATSRDPGGKETF	TGTGCCACCAGCAGAGATCCCGGCGGTAAGGAGACCTTC
TRBV7-2	NA	many	15	TRBJ1-1	CASSLQGGWNTEAFF	TGTGCCAGCAGCTTACAGGGCGGTTGGAACACTGAAGCTTTCTTT
TRBV29-1	TRBD1	few	13	TRBJ2-2	CSVDRDNTGELFF	TGCAGCGTGGACAGGGATAACACCGGGGAGCTGTTTTTT
TRBV7-6	TRBD2	NA	15	TRBJ2-1	CASSFWREGPLEQFF	TGTGCCAGCAGCTTTTGGCGGGAGGGCCCTCTTGAGCAGTTCTTC
TRBV20-1	TRBD1	NA	15	TRBJ1-5	CSGGPGQGINQPQHF	TGCAGTGGGGGACCGGGACAGGGGATTAATCAGCCCCAGCATTTT
TRBV7-2	NA	many	14	TRBJ2-3	CASSLGGPTSTQYF	TGTGCCAGCAGCTTGGGGGGGCCAACGAGTACGCAGTATTTT
TRBV2	TRBD2	few	15	TRBJ2-1	CASSGESGRANEQFF	TGTGCCAGCAGTGGGGAGAGCGGGAGGGCTAATGAGCAGTTCTTC
TRBV19	NA	NA	14	TRBJ2-5	CASSPLQAQETQYF	TGTGCCAGTAGTCCCCTGCAGGCCCAAGAGACCCAGTACTTC
TRBV7-2	NA	many	15	TRBJ2-4	CASSPRSVAKNIQYF	TGTGCCAGCAGCCCTCGGAGTGTAGCCAAAAACATTCAGTACTTC
TRBV19	TRBD1	NA	16	TRBJ2-5	CASSLLGQGAGETRYF	TGTGCCAGTAGTCTCCTGGGACAGGGGGCAGGAGAGACCCGGTACTTC
TRBV19	NA	NA	13	TRBJ1-5	CASSIRDDQPQHF	TGTGCCAGTAGTATCCGGGACGATCAGCCCCAGCATTTT
TRBV7-3	NA	many	12	TRBJ2-3	CASSPRGDTQYF	TGTGCCAGCAGCCCGCGGGGAGATACGCAGTATTTT
TRBV5-5	TRBD1	NA	15	TRBJ1-3	CASSQTGLGGNTIYF	TGTGCCAGCAGCCAGACAGGGCTGGGAGGAAACACCATATATTTT
TRBV7-2	NA	many	13	TRBJ2-7	CASSLEIGREQYF	TGTGCCAGCAGCTTAGAAATCGGGCGGGAGCAGTACTTC
TRBV11-2	NA	NA	14	TRBJ2-5	CASSLARVRETQYF	TGTGCCAGCAGCTTAGCTAGGGTGCGCGAGACCCAGTACTTC